Described below is a single T cell receptor beta chain sequence and its context. Assay: immunoSEQ multiplex PCR; the TCRdb copy retains only in-frame clones and omits some. The sample lists 150,000 to 200,000 clones, about 91% occurring once. Looked up from germline, CDR1 is LGHNT and CDR2 is FRNRAP. The CDR3 consists of 15 residues. With 0 bases clipped from V and 9 bases from J, the junction kept 2 bases outside the gene matches. The record originates from a study of control samples from healthy donors and cancer patients. This receptor was identified in a woman in her 40s in good health. Sequencing was carried out using blood. This chain connects TRBV12-5 to TRBJ1-6; 10 bases line up with TRBD1. The CDR3 here is CASGLVRDRGSPLHF. CDR3 DNA sequence: TGTGCTAGTGGTTTGGTCCGGGACAGGGGTTCACCCCTCCACTTT.